This T cell receptor (beta chain) appears in the sequencing data of a study of vaccination effects on CD4 cells after COVID-19. TCRdb keeps only in-frame clones here, not all; method: immunoSEQ multiplex PCR. The sample shows around 83,000 clones, around four fifths of them seen only once. Details on this clone: Its antigen is currently unknown.

Sequencing was preceded by expansion of antigen-specific CD4+ T cells with viral peptide pools in the ViraFEST assay. Following a roughly 9-day culture, CD4+ T cells were purified. IL-2 medium took the place of half the medium on both days 3 and 7. V was cut by 2 bases and J by 6 bases, with 10 bases left in between. Germline CDR1 and CDR2: LGHDT and YNNKEL (reference sequence). The CDR3 runs to 14 residues. Source: CD4+ T cells from PBMCs cultured with HCoV-229E spike peptides, taken before COVID-19 vaccination. This clonotype was obtained from a human donor who received a COVID-19 vaccine. The rearrangement links TRBV3-1 (or the pseudogene TRBV3-2) to TRBJ2-2; D is perhaps TRBD2 (7 bases). CDR3 DNA: TGTGCCAGCAGCCAAAGAGGGGGGGCCGGGGAGCTGTTTTTT. As protein: CASSQRGGAGELFF.